The next 10 T cell receptor beta chains were all read from a single sample in a study of molecular identifiers for immune sequencing clone quantification. TCRdb fed the PCR reads into MiXCR, producing one record per CDR3 protein. Here the sample spans about 640,000 distinct CDR3 sequences, about 20% being singletons. The sequenced sample consisted of naive CD8+ T cells from blood, with Jurkat cell RNA spiked in. Documented subset: FACS-sorted CD8+CD4-CCR7+CD45RA+ naive T cells. These TCRs come from a human donor in good health. Some libraries in this study had Jurkat cell RNA spiked in.

This clonotype was detected ten times or more. V and J are TRBV9 and TRBJ1-4; D is possibly TRBD1 (5 bases). The CDR3 spans 13 residues. With 3 bases removed from V and 7 bases from J, the gap between germline ends came to 10 bases. Germline V gene data show CDR1 as SGDLS and CDR2 as YYNGEE. The CDR3 region is CASSGGYGEKLFF. The CDR3 DNA is TGTGCCAGCAGCGGGGGCTATGGTGAAAAACTGTTTTTT.

The table lists this clonotype with many counts. The chain recombines TRBV4-3 with TRBJ2-3; D uncertain. Trimming cost V 4 bases and J 2 bases, with 13 bases left between them. CDR1 LGHNA and CDR2 YSLEER come from the germline V gene. This CDR3 contains 15 residues. The CDR3: CASSLDHHLTDTQYF. CDR3 DNA: TGCGCCAGCAGCCTTGACCACCACCTCACAGATACGCAGTATTTT.

The chain combines TRBV6-5 with TRBJ1-3; a possible D gene is TRBD1 (5 bases). The CDR3 has 15 amino acids. The V gene's germline CDR1 is MNHEY and CDR2 SVGAGI. CDR3 sequence: CPGSPLRGTGNTIYF. The CDR3 DNA follows: TGTCCCGGCAGCCCCCTGAGGGGAACTGGAAACACCATATATTTT.

This clonotype was seen many times. The rearrangement links TRBV29-1 to TRBJ2-1, with 10 bases aligning to TRBD2. This CDR3 has 16 amino acids. The V gene end was trimmed by 3 bases and the J gene end by 3 bases; junction bases not matched to a gene: 8. CDR1 and CDR2 (germline): SQVTM, ANQGSEA. CDR3 bases: TGCAGCGTTGAGGGCTCCCGGACTAGCGGCTACAATGAGCAGTTCTTC. Protein: CSVEGSRTSGYNEQFF.

This clonotype was detected ten times or more. The chain joins TRBV7-2 to TRBJ1-5; D gene ambiguous. From germline, CDR1 is SGHTA and CDR2 FQGNSA. V lost 0 bases, J lost 8 bases, and 17 bases lay in between. The CDR3 length is 16 residues. The CDR3 coding sequence is TGTGCCAGCAGCTTAGCTGTAGTGGAGGTTATGGAGCCCCAGCATTTT. It translates to CASSLAVVEVMEPQHF. Variable domain in full (rest from reference TRBV7-2 and TRBJ1-5): GAGVSQSPSNKVTEKGKDVELRCDPISGHTALYWYRQSLGQGLEFLIYFQGNSAPDKSGLPSDRFSAERTGGSVSTLTIQRTQQEDSAVYLCASSLAVVEVMEPQHFGDGTRLSIL.

The sample holds a few counts of this clonotype. A much larger clone differs by one base, so this may be a read error. The genes are TRBV11-2 and TRBJ2-5, with D uncertain. This CDR3 region has 14 residues. CDR1 is SGHAT, CDR2 FQNNGV, per germline. The CDR3 coding sequence is TGTGCCAGCAGCTTAGTACCACGTCAAGAGACCAAGTACTTC. Its translation: CASSLVPRQETKYF.

This clonotype was found many times. This rearrangement joins TRBV19 to TRBJ1-1; a possible D gene is TRBD1 (5 bases). CDR1 is LNHDA, CDR2 SQIVND, per germline (reference sequence). The CDR3 contains 13 residues. The V end was cut by 4 bases, the J end by 2 bases, with 8 bases between. The CDR3 DNA reads as TGTGCCAGTAGTAGACAGCCCAACACTGAAGCTTTCTTT. This codes for CASSRQPNTEAFF.

This clonotype was recorded many times. This chain links TRBV4-3 with TRBJ2-1; 9 positions match TRBD2. The junction had 13 bases not matched to a gene; V was cut back by 0 bases and J by 4 bases. The CDR3 runs to 19 residues. Germline CDR1 reads LGHNA; CDR2 reads YSLEER. The CDR3: CASSQDRASGAWRYNEQFF. For the CDR3, the DNA is TGCGCCAGCAGCCAAGATCGGGCTAGCGGGGCCTGGCGGTACAATGAGCAGTTCTTC.

Remarks on this clonotype: A clone one base away is much larger, so this may be a read error. This CDR3 is missing its conserved last phenylalanine or tryptophan, likely due to a read error. V and J are TRBV4-3 and TRBJ2-7, with D tentatively TRBD1 (5 bases). This CDR3 region has 16 residues. The germline CDR1 and CDR2 sequences are LGHNA and YSLEER. V was clipped by 0 bases and J by 4 bases, with 16 bases between them. The CDR3 here is CASSQDRWGRLYEQYS. For the CDR3, the DNA is TGCGCCAGCAGCCAAGATCGATGGGGCCGTTTGTACGAGCAGTACTCC.

This sequence joins TRBV20-1 and TRBJ2-2; TRBD1 agrees at 7 bases. After removal of 2 bases from V and 6 bases from J, the junction contained 9 bases not matched to a gene. There are 15 residues in the CDR3. Germline V gives CDR1 DFQATT, CDR2 SNEGSKA (reference sequence). CDR3 coding DNA: TGCAGTGCTAGAAGGCCAGGGGGTGATTCCGGGGAGCTGTTTTTT. Protein: CSARRPGGDSGELFF.